This T cell receptor (beta chain) appears in the sequencing data of a study of molecular identifiers for immune sequencing clone quantification. Findings and limits, study-wide: Clonotypes topping 20 RNA copies carried over 98% of effector molecules but under 1% of naive ones.

TCRdb re-called the PCR reads with MiXCR, one entry per CDR3 protein. Of about 320,000 distinct CDR3 sequences in the sample, around 21% were seen once. The CDR3 extends over 14 amino acids. Trimming removed 6 bases from V and 0 bases from J, with 12 bases in between. Germline CDR1 and CDR2: MNHEY and SMNVEV (reference sequence). This clonotype has at least ten counts. The antigen remains unidentified. The clonotype was recovered from a human donor in good health. Some libraries in this study had Jurkat cell RNA spiked in. Sequencing input: naive CD8+ T cells from blood, with Jurkat cell RNA spiked in. Subset: FACS-sorted CD8+CD4-CCR7+CD45RA+ naive T cells. The chain carries TRBV27 and TRBJ2-7; perhaps TRBD2 as D (5 bases). CDR3 in DNA: TGTGCCAGCAGCCCCTCCACTAGCTCCTACGAGCAGTACTTC. Protein: CASSPSTSSYEQYF.